This TCR beta chain was observed in a study of T cell changes during pregnancy in multiple sclerosis. Sequencing used immunoSEQ multiplex PCR; TCRdb keeps in-frame clones, though not all of them. Altogether tens of thousands of clones are present, 91% being singletons, with the ten largest covering 0.6% to 0.9%. Trimming took 6 bases from V and 4 from J, leaving 13 bases between them. The CDR3 covers 14 residues. Germline CDR1 MNHNS, CDR2 SASEGT. This chain uses TRBV6-1 with TRBJ1-3; TRBD1 might be the D (5 bases). This TCR was recovered from a female donor with multiple sclerosis, enrolled in a pregnancy study. Sequenced material: CD4+ T cells from peripheral blood mononuclear cells, taken in the first trimester of pregnancy. In nucleotides, the CDR3 is TGTGCCAGCAGGGCCAGGGAAACAGGAAACACCATATATTTT. Its protein product is CASRARETGNTIYF.